One TCR beta chain is described in this entry. The sample comes from a study of blood T cell repertoires in COVID-19. Study-wide background: Collection of acute and convalescent COVID-19 samples took place in the United States, Italy and Spain. Nucleic acid was either cDNA or gDNA, and it came from T cells, B-cell-depleted T cells, or PBMCs.

This CDR3 is built from 16 residues. Looked up from germline, CDR1 is SGHVS and CDR2 is FNYEAQ. The junction had 8 bases not matched to a gene; V was cut back by 4 bases and J by 2 bases. In the original analysis: Amplification from reference gene primers served as the basis for estimated nucleated cell counts. The repertoire was sequenced with immunoSEQ multiplex PCR; TCRdb's copy has only in-frame clones and lacks some. V and J calls plus clone size are reproduced from that table; the DNA served to infer D and trimming. The sample has about 150,000 clones; around four fifths are singletons. Those enrolled in Seattle joined during active infection and were followed longitudinally afterward.

The material sequenced was peripheral blood. The chain recombines TRBV7-6 with TRBJ1-3, with 7 bases fitting TRBD1. This TCR was recovered from a woman aged 80 or older with COVID-19, enrolled during active disease. The DNA for the CDR3 is TGTGCCAGCAGCTCTAGAGACAGGGCTGCTGGAAACACCATATATTTT. As protein: CASSSRDRAAGNTIYF.